Shown below are 8 T cell receptor beta chains from a single sample sequenced in a study of blood T cell repertoires in COVID-19. Method: immunoSEQ multiplex PCR; TCRdb's copy keeps in-frame clones and lacks some. The repertoire has approximately 92,000 clones, roughly 89% of them found once; the top ten carry around 2%. Sequencing was performed on peripheral blood. The receptor set was obtained from a man between 65 and 85 years old with active or convalescent COVID-19.

The gene calls are TRBV5-6 and TRBJ1-4; no clear D. There are 15 residues in the CDR3. Germline lookup yields CDR1 SGHDT and CDR2 YYEEEE. The V gene lost 0 bases and the J gene lost 2 bases, with 8 bases spanning the gap. The CDR3 here is CASSLDRRTNEKLFF. The CDR3 DNA follows: TGTGCCAGCAGCTTGGACAGACGTACTAATGAAAAACTGTTTTTT.

V usage is TRBV28 and J usage is TRBJ1-3; D is unresolved. The germline V gene has CDR1 MDHEN and CDR2 SYDVKM. The CDR3 length is 12 residues. The germline V and J ends were trimmed by 4 bases and 6 bases, with 7 bases remaining between them. The CDR3 nucleotides are TGTGCCAGCAGTTCACTACCAAACACCATATATTTT. It specifies CASSSLPNTIYF.

The chain links TRBV6-2 or TRBV6-3 to TRBJ2-3; TRBD2 is a possible D gene (6 bases). The CDR3 extends over 12 amino acids. The V end lost 2 bases, the J end lost 11 bases, and 11 bases lay between the germline ends. Per the germline V gene, CDR1 is MNHEY and CDR2 is SVGEGT. Written as DNA, the CDR3 is TGTGCCAGCAGTTACGCGGGAATTGGGCAGTATTTT. Translation: CASSYAGIGQYF.

The chain combines TRBV5-6 with TRBJ2-7; 10 bases match TRBD1. Trimming cost V 4 bases and J 5 bases; bases outside gene matches: 6. The CDR3 has 14 residues. Germline values: CDR1 SGHDT, CDR2 YYEEEE. This chain's CDR3 is CASSLDRGADEQYF. DNA of the CDR3: TGTGCCAGCAGCCTGGACAGGGGGGCTGACGAGCAGTACTTC.

The rearrangement uses TRBV9 and TRBJ2-3; no clear D gene. V shed 0 bases and J shed 1 base, with 9 bases lying between them. The CDR3 has 15 residues. Germline CDR1 is SGDLS and CDR2 is YYNGEE. CDR3 DNA: TGTGCCAGCAGCGTAGTAGGAGAGGGCACAGATACGCAGTATTTT. Protein product: CASSVVGEGTDTQYF.

The chain is built from TRBV6-5 and TRBJ2-5; maybe TRBD2 (5 bases). Per the germline V gene, CDR1 is MNHEY and CDR2 is SVGAGI. Trimming took off 7 bases at V and 9 bases at J, with 18 bases between the two ends. The CDR3 has 13 residues. CDR3 nucleotide sequence: TGTGCCAGCAAACCGCCGGGGTTTGGGTCCCAGTACTTC. It yields the protein CASKPPGFGSQYF.

The chain combines TRBV19 with TRBJ1-5; the match to TRBD1 covers 8 bases. CDR1 is LNHDA, CDR2 SQIVND, per germline (reference sequence). The J segment lost 3 bases and the V segment lost 3 bases, leaving 4 bases of the junction unmatched. This CDR3 contains 15 residues. The CDR3, as DNA: TGTGCCAGTAGTATGGGACAGGCTAACAATCAGCCCCAGCATTTT. This sequence encodes CASSMGQANNQPQHF.

This CDR3 is CASSPPPDRENYEQYF. CDR3 coding DNA: TGCGCCAGCAGCCCCCCACCGGACAGGGAAAACTACGAGCAGTACTTC. The gene calls are TRBV4-3 and TRBJ2-7, with 8 bases that match TRBD1. Germline V gene lookup returns CDR1 LGHNA and CDR2 YSLEER. CDR3 size: 16 residues. The J segment lost 3 bases and the V segment lost 4 bases, leaving 11 bases of the junction unmatched.